The 23 T cell receptor beta chains reported below all come from one sample, sequenced in a study of regulatory T cells in long-lasting Graves disease. Time point meaning: persistent/refractory GD, antithyroid drugs over 5 years with positive TRAb. RNA extracted from PBMCs served as the sequencing template. TCR beta libraries were built with iRepertoire HTBI primers and Arm-PCR of CDR3 regions. From the multiplex PCR reads, TCRdb called clonotypes with MiXCR, one entry per CDR3 protein. The data contain 300,000 or so distinct CDR3 sequences, about 20% of them singletons. This sample comprised peripheral blood mononuclear cells (PBMCs), obtained when the disease was refractory, from a patient treated with antithyroid drugs. All receptors derive from a female donor with Graves disease.

The V gene is TRBV5-1, the J gene TRBJ2-2, with 7 bases identical to TRBD2. Unmatched junction bases numbered 13, after V lost 1 base and J lost 1 base. Looked up from germline, CDR1 is SGHRS and CDR2 is YFSETQ. The CDR3 sequence is 19 residues long. This chain's CDR3 is CASSLSIPASSGNTGELFF. The CDR3 nucleotides are TGCGCCAGCAGCTTGAGTATCCCAGCCTCTAGCGGGAACACCGGGGAGCTGTTTTTT.

This clonotype has a count of ten or more. A junction boundary mismatches the germline segment, possibly from a read error. The J gene is TRBJ1-2, the V gene TRBV7-6; D unclear. Germline loops: CDR1 SGHVS, CDR2 FNYEAQ. The length of the CDR3 is 10 residues. CDR3 loop: CASSWSGSGF. The CDR3 nucleotides are TGTGCCAGCAGCTGGAGCGGAAGCGGGTTC.

This clonotype was recorded once. The chain is built from TRBV7-9 and TRBJ1-1, with 7 bases matching TRBD1. The CDR3 is 15 residues long. Unmatched junction bases numbered 8, after V lost 3 bases and J lost 4 bases. Per germline, CDR1 SEHNR and CDR2 FQNEAQ (reference sequence). The CDR3 region has the DNA TGTGCCAGCAGCTTGGCGACAGGGTTGAGCACTGAAGCTTTCTTT. Amino acid sequence: CASSLATGLSTEAFF.

This clonotype showed up many times. The rearrangement joins TRBV28 to TRBJ2-7, with D possibly being TRBD1 or TRBD2 (5 bases each). With 8 bases removed from V and 6 bases from J, the gap between germline ends came to 14 bases. In germline, CDR1 is MDHEN, CDR2 SYDVKM. The CDR3 loop spans 12 amino acids. CDR3 in amino acids: CASRDPPTEQYF. CDR3 DNA: TGTGCCAGCCGGGACCCCCCCACCGAGCAGTACTTC.

The sample holds many counts of this clonotype. J is TRBJ1-2 and V is TRBV11-2; 7 nucleotides match TRBD1. Trimming removed 2 bases from V and 4 bases from J; junction bases left unmatched: 7. The CDR3 covers 15 residues. Germline CDR1 reads SGHAT; CDR2 reads FQNNGV. The CDR3 DNA sequence: TGTGCCAGCAGCTTAACCCACAGGGGAGGCTATGGCTACACCTTC. Translating gives CASSLTHRGGYGYTF.

DNA of the CDR3: TGCGCCAGCAGCTTGGGTGGGGGAGAGTACGAGCAGTACTTC. It encodes CASSLGGGEYEQYF. The chain is built from TRBV5-1 and TRBJ2-7; D might be TRBD1 or TRBD2, each matching 5 bases. CDR3 size: 14 residues. Trimming cost V 0 bases and J 4 bases, with 11 bases left between them. CDR1 is SGHRS, CDR2 YFSETQ, per germline.

This clonotype showed up many times. The chain joins TRBV6-5 to TRBJ2-5; 11 bases match TRBD1. The CDR3 extends over 16 amino acids. In germline, CDR1 is MNHEY, CDR2 SVGAGI. Trimming removed 2 bases from V and 2 bases from J; junction bases left unmatched: 4. CDR3 sequence reads: CASSYAGTGGQETQYF. The CDR3 DNA reads as TGTGCCAGCAGTTACGCGGGGACAGGGGGACAAGAGACCCAGTACTTC.

CDR3 sequence reads: CASSRTSGRSASYNEQFF. The DNA for the CDR3 is TGTGCCAGCAGTCGGACTAGCGGGAGATCGGCTTCCTACAATGAGCAGTTCTTC. The chain uses TRBV2 and TRBJ2-1; the match to TRBD2 covers 13 bases. The CDR3 covers 18 residues. Germline V gene lookup returns CDR1 SNHLY and CDR2 FYNNEI. V lost 5 bases to trimming and J lost 1 base; unmatched junction nucleotides: 8.

The CDR3 region has the DNA TGTGCCAGCAGTTTTAGGCGGTTTGGAAACACCATATATTTT. This codes for CASSFRRFGNTIYF. The rearrangement links TRBV12-3 or TRBV12-4 to TRBJ1-3; the D is unclear. Trimming took off 3 bases at V and 3 bases at J, with 9 bases between the two ends. CDR3 length: 14 amino acids.

This clonotype occurred a few times. The rearrangement links TRBV2 to TRBJ2-1, with 11 bases that match TRBD2. The trim removed 6 bases at V and 7 bases at J, leaving 5 bases unmatched. The CDR3 is 14 amino acids. Germline V gene data show CDR1 as SNHLY and CDR2 as FYNNEI. The CDR3: CASRLAGVENEQFF. CDR3 nucleotides: TGTGCCAGCAGACTAGCGGGAGTGGAGAATGAGCAGTTCTTC. The full variable domain, with the rest looked up from reference TRBV2 and TRBJ2-1, is EPEVTQTPSHQVTQMGQEVILRCVPISNHLYFYWYRQILGQKVEFLVSFYNNEISEKSEIFDDQFSVERPDGSNFTLKIRSTKLEDSAMYFCASRLAGVENEQFFGPGTRLTVL.

V and J are TRBV5-5 and TRBJ2-7, with TRBD2 matching over 11 bases. V was clipped by 3 bases and J by 2 bases; unmatched bases: 7. Germline CDR1 reads SGHKS; CDR2 reads YYEKEE (reference sequence). This CDR3 comprises 16 residues. The CDR3 loop reads CASSSVRLAGPYEQYF. The CDR3 nucleotides read TGTGCCAGCAGCTCGGTGAGACTAGCGGGACCCTACGAGCAGTACTTC.

In its sample, this clonotype was seen a few times. V gene TRBV7-3 combines with J gene TRBJ2-2; D call uncertain. Trimming removed 5 bases from V and 10 bases from J, with 14 bases in between. The CDR3 spans 13 residues. The V gene's germline CDR1 is SGHTA and CDR2 FQGTGA. The CDR3 DNA reads TGTGCCAGCAGCCCGTCGTCCCGCGCGGAGCTGTTTTTT. This codes for CASSPSSRAELFF.

The chain uses TRBV6-1 and TRBJ1-5; 7 nucleotides match TRBD1. CDR1 is MNHNS, CDR2 SASEGT, per germline. The CDR3 loop spans 16 amino acids. Trimming at V came to 4 bases and at J to 2 bases, leaving 8 bases not matched to a gene. CDR3 residues: CASSAHRQGGNQPQHF. The CDR3 DNA follows: TGTGCCAGCAGTGCTCACCGACAGGGTGGCAATCAGCCCCAGCATTTT.

This clonotype was detected a few times. The V and J genes are TRBV3-1 and TRBJ1-6; tentatively, D is TRBD1 (6 bases). There are 14 residues in the CDR3. V was cut by 6 bases and J by 5 bases, with 11 bases left in between. Per the germline V gene, CDR1 is LGHDT and CDR2 is YNNKEL (reference sequence). CDR3 bases: TGTGCCAGCAGTCATAGACAGGATAATTCACCCCTCCACTTT. This sequence encodes CASSHRQDNSPLHF.

This chain joins TRBV5-1 and TRBJ2-5, with 8 bases that match TRBD2. Germline V gene data show CDR1 as SGHRS and CDR2 as YFSETQ. Trimming cost V 3 bases and J 2 bases; bases outside gene matches: 3. This CDR3 contains 14 residues. CDR3 in DNA: TGCGCCAGCAGCTACGGGACTAGTCAAGAGACCCAGTACTTC. Translated, it gives CASSYGTSQETQYF.

The genes are TRBV12-3 or TRBV12-4 and TRBJ2-2, with 10 bases that match TRBD2. J lost 4 bases, V lost 5 bases, and 10 bases had no gene match. The CDR3 runs to 17 residues. CDR3 residues: CASSLPGTSEATGELFF. In DNA form, the CDR3 reads TGTGCCAGCAGTCTCCCAGGGACTAGCGAAGCCACCGGGGAGCTGTTTTTT.

This clonotype has just a few counts. The V and J genes are TRBV6-1 and TRBJ2-2, with D maybe TRBD1 (6 bases). The ends were cut back, 7 bases at V and 1 base at J, with 7 bases in the middle. CDR1 and CDR2 from the germline V gene are MNHNS and SASEGT. This CDR3 contains 13 residues. The CDR3 DNA sequence: TGTGCCAGCACGGGACAGAACACCGGGGAGCTGTTTTTT. Encoded protein: CASTGQNTGELFF.

This clonotype was counted many times. The rearrangement uses TRBV6-1 and TRBJ2-5; D perhaps matches TRBD2 (5 bases). CDR3 length: 15 residues. The germline V and J ends were trimmed by 6 bases and 1 base, with 15 bases remaining between them. CDR1 is MNHNS and CDR2 is SASEGT in the germline V gene. CDR3 DNA sequence: TGTGCCAGCAGAACCGGGGAAGGGTTCCAAGAGACCCAGTACTTC. Translating it yields CASRTGEGFQETQYF.

In regard to this clonotype: The junction shows a germline mismatch at one end, possibly a read error. V and J are TRBV7-9 and TRBJ1-3; TRBD1 matches 9 bases. Germline CDR1 SEHNR, CDR2 FQNEAQ (reference sequence). The CDR3 spans 15 residues. Here the CDR3 DNA reads TGCGCCAGCAGCTTACAGGGGGCGACTGGAAACACCATATATTTT. Translated, it gives CASSLQGATGNTIYF.

This clonotype was recorded at least ten times. The gene calls are TRBV10-2 and TRBJ2-7, with 7 bases identical to TRBD2. Germline V gives CDR1 WSHSY, CDR2 SAAADI. CDR3 length: 14 amino acids. The V segment lost 8 bases and the J segment 3 bases; nucleotides outside the gene matches: 10. The CDR3 loop reads CASRYGSGNYEQYF. The CDR3 coding sequence is TGCGCCAGCCGATACGGGAGCGGGAACTACGAGCAGTACTTC.

This clonotype has at least ten counts. The chain couples TRBV12-3 or TRBV12-4 to TRBJ2-5, with a tentative D call TRBD1 (5 bases). CDR3 size: 15 residues. V was clipped by 3 bases and J by 5 bases, with 16 bases between them. CDR3 amino acids: CASSFSPSRGETQYF. CDR3 DNA: TGTGCCAGCAGTTTTTCTCCCTCAAGGGGCGAGACCCAGTACTTC.

This clonotype was counted ten times or more. The chain carries TRBV7-9 and TRBJ1-2; D remains ambiguous. The germline gives CDR1 SEHNR, CDR2 FQNEAQ (reference sequence). V shed 0 bases and J shed 5 bases, with 13 bases lying between them. This CDR3 contains 15 residues. CDR3 in amino acids: CASSLALGPIYGYTF. The CDR3 bases are TGTGCCAGCAGCTTAGCATTAGGACCCATTTATGGCTACACCTTC.

The chain combines TRBV4-3 with TRBJ1-4; TRBD1 aligns across 7 bases. Germline CDR1 reads LGHNA; CDR2 reads YSLEER. With 0 bases clipped from V and 8 bases from J, the junction kept 9 bases outside the gene matches. The CDR3 consists of 16 residues. The CDR3 DNA is TGCGCCAGCAGCCAAGATTGGGGACAGTATTACGAAAAACTGTTTTTT. Amino acids: CASSQDWGQYYEKLFF.